The 15 T cell receptor beta chains presented below share a single source sample, sequenced in a study of a mutant IDH1 vaccine in newly diagnosed glioma. The method was immunoSEQ multiplex PCR; TCRdb's version includes in-frame clones alone and lacks a portion of them. The table lists around 88,000 clones, around three quarters of them singletons, with 7% to 9% in the top ten. Time point noted: baseline, week 1 (first vaccination visit). Treatment given: pre-vaccination baseline after standard-of-care therapy. The sequencing here drew on PBMCs, taken from a glioma patient treated with radiotherapy, temozolomide or both. The source of these receptors is a man aged 35 to 55 with glioma.

The chain recombines TRBV19 with TRBJ2-3, with 8 bases that match TRBD2. V shed 6 bases and J 5 bases; nucleotides not matched to a gene: 4. CDR3 length: 13 residues. Looked up from germline, CDR1 is LNHDA and CDR2 is SQIVND (reference sequence). The CDR3 reads CASSGGAGDTQYF. As DNA, the CDR3 is TGTGCCAGTAGCGGGGGGGCGGGAGATACGCAGTATTTT.

V gene TRBV9 combines with J gene TRBJ2-3; a possible D gene is TRBD2 (6 bases). The ends were cut back, 3 bases at V and 3 bases at J, with 11 bases in the middle. CDR3 length: 14 residues. The V gene's germline CDR1 is SGDLS and CDR2 YYNGEE. The CDR3 coding sequence is TGTGCCAGCAGCGCGACTAGTCGTACAGATACGCAGTATTTT. Translated, it gives CASSATSRTDTQYF.

The chain has TRBV5-3 and TRBJ1-2; no reliable D call. TRBV5-3 is an open reading frame, and its role is uncertain. V lost 1 base, J lost 6 bases, and 10 bases lay in between. The CDR3 has 13 residues. In nucleotides, the CDR3 is TGTGCCAGAAGCTTGCGGCATCAGAATGGCTACACCTTC. Translating gives CARSLRHQNGYTF.

This clone appeared a single time. The gene calls are TRBV12-5 and TRBJ1-5; D is perhaps TRBD1 (6 bases). The CDR3 contains 12 residues. With 6 bases removed from V and 6 bases from J, the gap between germline ends came to 9 bases. Germline CDR1 and CDR2: LGHNT and FRNRAP. CDR3 DNA: TGTGCTAGTGGCTCAGGGGTTCAGCCCCAGCATTTT. The encoded protein is CASGSGVQPQHF.

The gene calls are TRBV4-2 and TRBJ2-7; D possibly uses TRBD1 or TRBD2 (6 bases each). Per the germline V gene, CDR1 is LGHNA and CDR2 is YNFKEQ. V shed 5 bases and J shed 5 bases, with 16 bases lying between them. The CDR3 loop spans 14 amino acids. As DNA, the CDR3 is TGTGCCAGCAGCACCCAGGAGGGGGGCCACGAGCAGTACTTC. Its translation is CASSTQEGGHEQYF.

V usage is TRBV5-1 and J usage is TRBJ2-7; D is uncertain. CDR1 is SGHRS and CDR2 is YFSETQ in the germline V gene. The CDR3 consists of 14 residues. V was trimmed by 5 bases and J by 1 base, leaving 13 bases between them. CDR3: CASRGTLLSYEQYF. DNA of the CDR3: TGCGCCAGCAGAGGAACTCTTTTGTCCTACGAGCAGTACTTC.

This chain uses TRBV2 with TRBJ1-1, with 9 bases matching TRBD1. J lost 1 base, V lost 4 bases, and 1 base had no gene match. CDR1 SNHLY and CDR2 FYNNEI come from the germline V gene. The CDR3 has 14 residues. The CDR3 region has the DNA TGTGCCAGCAGTGTGGACAGGGGGAACACTGAAGCTTTCTTT. It codes for CASSVDRGNTEAFF.

This clone was counted a single time. The CDR3 sequence: CASSLMSSGKETQYF. In DNA, the CDR3 is TGTGCCAGCAGCTTAATGAGCAGCGGAAAAGAGACCCAGTACTTC. The chain uses TRBV7-6 and TRBJ2-5; tentative D call: TRBD2 (5 bases). The length of the CDR3 is 15 residues. CDR1 SGHVS and CDR2 FNYEAQ come from the germline V gene. V shed 2 bases and J shed 3 bases, with 13 bases lying between them.

This chain connects TRBV9 to TRBJ2-3; TRBD1 or TRBD2 may be the D gene (5 bases each). Looked up from germline, CDR1 is SGDLS and CDR2 is YYNGEE. V shed 4 bases and J shed 1 base, with 13 bases lying between them. This CDR3 is 15 amino acids long. The CDR3 DNA is TGTGCCAGCAGCTGGGGACCTCCTCGCACAGATACGCAGTATTTT. Its translation: CASSWGPPRTDTQYF.

Here the CDR3 DNA reads TGTGCCAGCAGTTTTTCAGAGAGCAATCAGCCCCAGCATTTT. Its translation: CASSFSESNQPQHF. The chain has TRBV27 and TRBJ1-5, with D hard to call. V was pared by 3 bases and J by 1 base, with 7 bases between. Germline values: CDR1 MNHEY, CDR2 SMNVEV (reference sequence). The CDR3 is 14 amino acids.

The chain has TRBV28 and TRBJ1-2; tentative D call: TRBD1 (6 bases). The CDR3 is 15 residues long. Per the germline V gene, CDR1 is MDHEN and CDR2 is SYDVKM. V was shortened by 7 bases and J by 3 bases, with 18 bases between the two germline ends. CDR3 in DNA: TGTGCCAGCAATTCGGAGGGGGGAAGCGACTATGGCTACACCTTC. It translates to CASNSEGGSDYGYTF.

The chain joins TRBV6-5 to TRBJ2-7, with 9 bases that match TRBD1. V trimming: 6 bases; J trimming: 3 bases; junction bases outside the gene matches: 9. Germline CDR1 MNHEY, CDR2 SVGAGI. The CDR3 has 15 residues. DNA for the CDR3: TGTGCCAGCAGGCCCCCGGGACAGGGTCTCTACGAGCAGTACTTC. It codes for CASRPPGQGLYEQYF.

The chain recombines TRBV19 with TRBJ2-6; D ambiguous. Germline loops: CDR1 LNHDA, CDR2 SQIVND (reference sequence). V was shortened by 6 bases and J by 4 bases, with 10 bases between the two germline ends. The CDR3 loop spans 14 amino acids. This CDR3 is CASSSMTGANVLTF. DNA for the CDR3: TGTGCCAGTAGCTCGATGACAGGGGCCAACGTCCTGACTTTC.

The V and J genes are TRBV2 and TRBJ2-5, with a weak D call TRBD1 (7 bases). Germline-derived CDR1 and CDR2 are SNHLY and FYNNEI. Trimming removed 6 bases at V and 0 bases at J, with 11 bases between. This CDR3 is built from 14 residues. The CDR3 here is CASRGGQYQETQYF. The CDR3 DNA reads TGTGCCAGCAGGGGGGGACAGTACCAAGAGACCCAGTACTTC.

This chain connects TRBV4-3 to TRBJ2-5; TRBD2 agrees at 7 bases. The CDR3 length is 16 residues. Germline CDR1 reads LGHNA; CDR2 reads YSLEER. With V trimmed by 5 bases and J by 0 bases, 9 bases remained unmatched. In DNA form, the CDR3 reads TGCGCCAGCAGCAGGTCTAGCGGAGAGTACCAAGAGACCCAGTACTTC. It translates to CASSRSSGEYQETQYF.